Below, one T cell receptor beta chain is given with its context. This CDR3 is also generated by other DNA sequences in the sample. Trimming left V 3 bases short and J 8 bases short, with 13 bases between. CDR3 size: 13 residues. Germline V gives CDR1 KGHSH, CDR2 LQKENI. These data are taken from a study of cytomegalovirus exposure and HLA in healthy donors. In the PCR, 60 Vbeta and 13 Jbeta primers were used. Study processing details: Around 83 million unique TCR beta chains, some 11 million shared, were counted in a later analysis. The table came from immunoSEQ multiplex PCR; TCRdb's copy has only in-frame clones and leaves some out. That table gives V, J and clone size, and the DNA gave D and trimming. The repertoire consists of 55,000 to 70,000 clones, with roughly 89% occurring once and the leading ten covering about 2.1%.

The rearrangement joins TRBV18 to TRBJ1-1; tentatively, D is TRBD1 (5 bases). The specimen sequenced was PBMCs. This TCR was recovered from a woman in her thirties in good health and CMV-seronegative. The CDR3 DNA is TGTGCCAGCTCACCCAGGGAGGGCAGCGAAGCTTTCTTT. Protein sequence: CASSPREGSEAFF.